The clone carrying this T cell receptor beta chain has more than one count but fewer than ten. Its antigen is currently unknown. PCR involved 60 Vbeta and 13 Jbeta primers. Using immunoSEQ multiplex PCR, the repertoire was profiled, and TCRdb retains in-frame clones only, with some absent. The table records about 140,000 clones, 9.4% of them present only once. These data come from a study of cytomegalovirus exposure and HLA in healthy donors. Study results and limitations: Being productive about 87% or about 30% of the time was typical of most TCR beta V segments in an earlier analysis. Later work associated fewer than 20,000 TCR beta sequences with HLA alleles at 0.05 false discovery rate. Reports indicated that the classifier achieved high specificity and sensitivity in diagnosing cytomegalovirus status.

The CDR3 contains 14 residues. Per the germline V gene, CDR1 is MNHNY and CDR2 is SVGAGI (reference sequence). With 2 bases removed from V and 7 bases from J, the gap between germline ends came to 12 bases. Material for sequencing was PBMCs. The chain joins TRBV6-6 to TRBJ2-1, with a tentative D call TRBD2 (6 bases). This clonotype was sampled from a male donor in good health and CMV-seronegative. The CDR3 region is CASSYGQGGNEQFF. CDR3 coding DNA: TGTGCCAGCAGTTACGGGCAGGGAGGAAATGAGCAGTTCTTC.